The 25 T cell receptor beta chains reported below all come from one sample, sequenced in a study of T cell responses to AZD1222 COVID-19 vaccine. The repertoire was sequenced with immunoSEQ multiplex PCR; TCRdb's copy has only in-frame clones and lacks some. The repertoire holds about 150,000 clones, with less than 90% as singletons. Material: peripheral blood, obtained on day 0 of MenACWY control vaccination. The receptor set was obtained from an adult in good health.

The chain combines TRBV3-1 (or the pseudogene TRBV3-2) with TRBJ2-7, with D perhaps TRBD1 or TRBD2 (5 bases each). Germline values: CDR1 LGHDT, CDR2 YNNKEL (reference sequence). CDR3 length equals 17 residues. V was pared by 0 bases and J by 4 bases, with 19 bases between. The CDR3 sequence is CASSQDPLRGPAYEQYF. DNA for the CDR3: TGTGCCAGCAGCCAAGATCCTTTAAGGGGACCTGCTTACGAGCAGTACTTC.

The chain has TRBV7-2 and TRBJ1-3, with D unresolved. The CDR3 is 12 residues long. CDR1 and CDR2 from the germline V gene are SGHTA and FQGNSA. V was clipped by 1 base and J by 8 bases, with 6 bases between them. The CDR3 DNA follows: TGTGCCAGCAGCTTAGGAGGCTACACCATATATTTT. It specifies CASSLGGYTIYF.

The chain combines TRBV6-2 or TRBV6-3 with TRBJ1-5, with 7 bases fitting TRBD1. This CDR3 is 16 amino acids long. Germline V CDR1 and CDR2: MNHEY, SVGEGT. Unmatched junction bases numbered 7, after V lost 5 bases and J lost 0 bases. The CDR3 loop is CASSPGTAHSNQPQHF. The CDR3 DNA is TGTGCCAGCAGTCCCGGGACAGCTCATAGCAATCAGCCCCAGCATTTT.

The rearrangement links TRBV6-5 to TRBJ1-4; 7 bases fit TRBD1. J gave up 8 bases and V 10 bases, and 10 bases lay outside the gene matches. Per germline, CDR1 MNHEY and CDR2 SVGAGI. This CDR3 has 13 amino acids. The DNA for the CDR3 is TGTGCCACCTCGGGAGGGGGCAACGAAAAACTGTTTTTT. The encoded protein is CATSGGGNEKLFF.

This chain connects TRBV6-5 to TRBJ2-1, with D perhaps matching TRBD1 (6 bases). Germline V gene data show CDR1 as MNHEY and CDR2 as SVGAGI. CDR3 length equals 15 residues. The V and J ends lost 8 bases and 2 bases respectively, with 16 bases between them. Written as DNA, the CDR3 is TGTGCCAGCTCCCCTGGGGGCAGGACCTACAATGAGCAGTTCTTC. Its protein product is CASSPGGRTYNEQFF.

This chain joins TRBV14 and TRBJ2-7, with D tentatively TRBD1 (6 bases). This CDR3 has 13 residues. Germline loops: CDR1 SGHDN, CDR2 FVKESK. Between the trimmed V and J ends, which lost 3 bases and 3 bases, there was a span of 9 bases. The chain's CDR3 is CASSQQGNYEQYV. In nucleotides, the CDR3 is TGTGCCAGCAGCCAGCAGGGGAACTACGAGCAGTACGTC.

The V gene is TRBV19, the J gene TRBJ1-2; D not resolved. V lost 2 bases and J 8 bases, leaving 18 bases between the germline ends. From germline, CDR1 is LNHDA and CDR2 SQIVND (reference sequence). This CDR3 is built from 15 residues. The CDR3: CASSINRGGGVGYTF. In nucleotides, the CDR3 is TGTGCCAGTAGTATAAATCGAGGTGGCGGCGTCGGCTACACCTTC. Complete variable domain (other parts from reference TRBV19 and TRBJ1-2): DGGITQSPKYLFRKEGQNVTLSCEQNLNHDAMYWYRQDPGQGLRLIYYSQIVNDFQKGDIAEGYSVSREKKESFPLTVTSAQKNPTAFYLCASSINRGGGVGYTFGSGTRLTVV.

Only a few counts were recorded for this clone. CDR3 DNA sequence: TGCAGTGCTATGGGCTCCTACGAGCAGTACTTC. Translating gives CSAMGSYEQYF. The chain combines TRBV20-1 with TRBJ2-7, with D uncertain. Trimming pared 4 bases from V and 0 bases from J, leaving 4 bases between. CDR1 and CDR2 (germline): DFQATT, SNEGSKA (reference sequence). The CDR3 is made up of 11 amino acids.

The rearrangement links TRBV6-1 to TRBJ1-5; D not certain. Deletions cut 1 base from V and 1 base from J, with 5 bases between. Per germline, CDR1 MNHNS and CDR2 SASEGT. The CDR3 extends over 14 amino acids. Here the CDR3 DNA reads TGTGCCAGCAGTGAAGGTCACAGCAATCAGCCCCAGCATTTT. Translation gives CASSEGHSNQPQHF.

For the CDR3, the DNA is TGTGCCAGCAGCTTTGGGACAGGGGACGAAAAACTGTTTTTT. It specifies CASSFGTGDEKLFF. This chain links TRBV5-4 with TRBJ1-4, with 10 positions matching TRBD1. The V gene's germline CDR1 is SGHNT and CDR2 YYREEE (reference sequence). The junction had 3 bases not matched to a gene; V was cut back by 2 bases and J by 8 bases. This CDR3 region has 14 residues.

Here the CDR3 DNA reads TGTGCCATCAGTGAGTGGGCTAGCGGGAGCCCCCGCCGCTCCTACAATGAGCAGTTCTTC. As protein: CAISEWASGSPRRSYNEQFF. The chain couples TRBV10-3 to TRBJ2-1; TRBD2 agrees at 10 bases. V was pared by 1 base and J by 0 bases, with 12 bases of the junction left unmatched. This CDR3 is 20 amino acids long. Per the germline V gene, CDR1 is ENHRY and CDR2 is SYGVKD.

The V gene is TRBV9, the J gene TRBJ1-1; D is possibly TRBD1 (6 bases). Germline values: CDR1 SGDLS, CDR2 YYNGEE. The CDR3 is 11 residues long. Trimming left V 4 bases short and J 11 bases short, with 12 bases between. CDR3 region: CASSRRGAAFF. The DNA of the CDR3 is TGTGCCAGCAGCCGACGGGGGGCGGCTTTCTTT.

This chain uses TRBV19 with TRBJ2-1; tentative D call: TRBD1 (5 bases). The length of the CDR3 is 15 residues. V was trimmed by 4 bases and J by 1 base, leaving 11 bases between them. Germline assignment: CDR1 LNHDA and CDR2 SQIVND (reference sequence). The CDR3 DNA sequence: TGTGCCAGTAGTACCGACAGTGTGTCCTACAATGAGCAGTTCTTC. Its translation is CASSTDSVSYNEQFF.

The chain couples TRBV27 to TRBJ2-7, with 9 bases that match TRBD2. Unmatched junction bases numbered 12, after V lost 2 bases and J lost 7 bases. CDR1 and CDR2 (germline): MNHEY, SMNVEV (reference sequence). This CDR3 region has 16 residues. DNA of the CDR3: TGTGCCAGCAGTTTAAGTAGCGGGAGCTCCTTGGAAGAGCAGTACTTC. Its protein is CASSLSSGSSLEEQYF.

This clone has a handful of counts. J is TRBJ1-1 and V is TRBV10-3; 7 bases are a match to TRBD1. Losses at the gene ends were 3 bases for V and 3 bases for J; bases not matched to a gene: 7. CDR3 length: 15 residues. Germline V gene data show CDR1 as ENHRY and CDR2 as SYGVKD. The CDR3 here is CAISDGTAVDTEAFF. CDR3 coding DNA: TGTGCCATCAGTGATGGGACAGCCGTTGACACTGAAGCTTTCTTT.

V is TRBV10-3 and J is TRBJ2-2; D is perhaps TRBD1 (5 bases). The length of the CDR3 is 15 residues. Trimming shortened V by 2 bases and J by 7 bases, and 14 bases separated the two germline ends. CDR1 and CDR2 (germline): ENHRY, SYGVKD. The CDR3 coding sequence is TGTGCCATCAGTGAGCTGGGGCAGGGCGGCGGGGAGCTGTTTTTT. Its translation is CAISELGQGGGELFF.

The J gene is TRBJ1-2, the V gene TRBV9; 11 nucleotides match TRBD1. Germline V gives CDR1 SGDLS, CDR2 YYNGEE. With V trimmed by 5 bases and J by 8 bases, 11 bases remained unmatched. The CDR3 is 15 residues long. In nucleotides, the CDR3 is TGTGCCAGCAGTCGTAACAGGACAGGGGGCAGGGGCTACACCTTC. Amino acids: CASSRNRTGGRGYTF.

The V call is TRBV5-4, the J call TRBJ2-5, with a possible D match to TRBD1 (5 bases). The V and J ends lost 4 bases and 7 bases respectively, with 17 bases between them. Germline V gives CDR1 SGHNT, CDR2 YYREEE (reference sequence). There are 14 residues in the CDR3. CDR3 protein: CASSPAQGTGTQYF. CDR3 DNA: TGTGCCAGCAGCCCGGCGCAGGGTACGGGGACCCAGTACTTC. Based on the CDR3 plus reference TRBV5-4 and TRBJ2-5, the full variable domain is ETGVTQSPTHLIKTRGQQVTLRCSSQSGHNTVSWYQQALGQGPQFIFQYYREEENGRGNFPPRFSGLQFPNYSSELNVNALELDDSALYLCASSPAQGTGTQYFGPGTRLLVL.

This sequence joins TRBV27 and TRBJ2-7; 8 nucleotides align to TRBD2. V lost 3 bases to trimming and J lost 7 bases; unmatched junction nucleotides: 5. Germline V lookup: CDR1 MNHEY, CDR2 SMNVEV (reference sequence). This CDR3 spans 13 amino acids. CDR3 residues: CASSFSLAGEQYF. CDR3 in DNA: TGTGCCAGCAGTTTTTCTTTAGCGGGAGAGCAGTACTTC.

V usage is TRBV5-4 and J usage is TRBJ2-5; a possible D gene is TRBD1 (5 bases). CDR3 length equals 14 residues. V was trimmed by 1 base and J by 5 bases, leaving 12 bases between them. CDR1 SGHNT and CDR2 YYREEE come from the germline V gene (reference sequence). Here the CDR3 DNA reads TGTGCCAGCAGCTTGCGTCAGGGCAAGGAGACCCAGTACTTC. Residues: CASSLRQGKETQYF.

This sequence joins TRBV5-1 and TRBJ2-2, with TRBD1 matching 10 bases. V lost 5 bases and J lost 13; bases outside the gene matches: 11. Per the germline V gene, CDR1 is SGHRS and CDR2 is YFSETQ. This CDR3 has 14 residues. The CDR3 DNA reads as TGCGCCAGCAGGCCCGACAGGGGGCAGGGCGGGCTGTTTTTT. Encoded protein: CASRPDRGQGGLFF.

The rearrangement uses TRBV19 and TRBJ2-7; TRBD2 might be the D (5 bases). Trimming shortened V by 6 bases and J by 6 bases, and 21 bases separated the two germline ends. Germline CDR1 and CDR2: LNHDA and SQIVND (reference sequence). The CDR3 is 15 residues long. DNA for the CDR3: TGTGCCAGTAGCGCTATGGGGTCAAGTCGGGGCGAGCAGTACTTC. This translates into CASSAMGSSRGEQYF.

The gene calls are TRBV5-1 and TRBJ1-4; 8 bases fit TRBD1. The CDR3 extends over 16 amino acids. Germline V gene data show CDR1 as SGHRS and CDR2 as YFSETQ. The V gene end was trimmed by 4 bases and the J gene end by 5 bases; junction bases not matched to a gene: 10. CDR3 amino acids: CASSPPSGQVNEKLFF. The DNA for the CDR3 is TGCGCCAGCAGCCCACCGTCGGGACAGGTGAATGAAAAACTGTTTTTT. Looking up the rest from reference TRBV5-1 and TRBJ1-4 gives the full variable domain: KAGVTQTPRYLIKTRGQQVTLSCSPISGHRSVSWYQQTPGQGLQFLFEYFSETQRNKGNFPGRFSGRQFSNSRSEMNVSTLELGDSALYLCASSPPSGQVNEKLFFGSGTQLSVL.

V is TRBV6-5 and J is TRBJ1-4; D is undetermined. The germline CDR1 and CDR2 sequences are MNHEY and SVGAGI. Deletions cut 5 bases from V and 5 bases from J, with 9 bases between. The CDR3 loop spans 13 amino acids. The CDR3 loop is CASSQDPNEKLFF. CDR3 nucleotides: TGTGCCAGCAGTCAGGACCCAAATGAAAAACTGTTTTTT.

J is TRBJ1-1 and V is TRBV7-2, with TRBD1 identical over 7 bases. The CDR3 runs 15 residues. The J segment lost 5 bases and the V segment lost 0 bases, leaving 6 bases of the junction unmatched. Germline assignment: CDR1 SGHTA and CDR2 FQGNSA. CDR3 sequence (DNA): TGTGCCAGCAGCTTAGCGGGTTACAGGGGAACTGAAGCTTTCTTT. This translates into CASSLAGYRGTEAFF.